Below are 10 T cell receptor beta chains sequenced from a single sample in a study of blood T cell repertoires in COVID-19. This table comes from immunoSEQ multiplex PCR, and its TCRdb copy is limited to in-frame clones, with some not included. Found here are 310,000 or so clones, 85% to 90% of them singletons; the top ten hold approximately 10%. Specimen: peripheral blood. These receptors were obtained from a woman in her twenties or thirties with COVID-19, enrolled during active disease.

The DNA for the CDR3 is TGTGCCAGCAGCTTAGAAGGGAGGGGAGGCTACGAGCAGTACTTC. It is translated as CASSLEGRGGYEQYF. This sequence joins TRBV11-2 and TRBJ2-7; TRBD2 matches at 7 bases. The CDR3 covers 15 residues. Trimming took 0 bases from V and 3 from J; bases not matched to a gene: 5. CDR1 SGHAT and CDR2 FQNNGV come from the germline V gene.

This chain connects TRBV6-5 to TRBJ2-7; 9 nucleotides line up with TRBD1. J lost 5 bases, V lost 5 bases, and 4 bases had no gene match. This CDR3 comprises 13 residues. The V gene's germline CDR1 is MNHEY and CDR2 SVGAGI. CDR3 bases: TGTGCCAGCAGTACCTGGACAGGGGACGAGCAGTACTTC. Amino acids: CASSTWTGDEQYF.

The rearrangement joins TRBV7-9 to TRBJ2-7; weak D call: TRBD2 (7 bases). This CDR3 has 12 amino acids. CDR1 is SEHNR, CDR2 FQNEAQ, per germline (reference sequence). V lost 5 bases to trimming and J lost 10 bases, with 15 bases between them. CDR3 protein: CASSTKGGDQYF. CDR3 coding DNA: TGTGCCAGCAGCACCAAGGGGGGGGACCAGTACTTC.

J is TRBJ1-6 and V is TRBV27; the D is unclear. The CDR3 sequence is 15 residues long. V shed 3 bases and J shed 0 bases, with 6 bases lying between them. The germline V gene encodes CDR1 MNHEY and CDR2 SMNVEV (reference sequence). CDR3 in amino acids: CASSFGSSYNSPLHF. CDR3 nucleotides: TGTGCCAGCAGTTTCGGGAGCTCCTATAATTCACCCCTCCACTTT.

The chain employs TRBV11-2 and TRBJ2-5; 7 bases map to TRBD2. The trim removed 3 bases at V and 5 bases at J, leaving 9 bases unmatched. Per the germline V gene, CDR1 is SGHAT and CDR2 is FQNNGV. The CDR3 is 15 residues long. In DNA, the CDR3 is TGTGCCAGCAGCTTCGGGCTAGCGGAGAGGGAGACCCAGTACTTC. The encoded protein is CASSFGLAERETQYF.

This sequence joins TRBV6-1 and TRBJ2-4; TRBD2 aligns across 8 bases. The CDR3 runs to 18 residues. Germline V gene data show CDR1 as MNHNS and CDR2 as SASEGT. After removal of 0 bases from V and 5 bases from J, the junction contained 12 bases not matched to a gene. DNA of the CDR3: TGTGCCAGCAGTGAAGCAGCCGCTAGCGGGCCCTCTCAAAACATTCAGTACTTC. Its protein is CASSEAAASGPSQNIQYF.

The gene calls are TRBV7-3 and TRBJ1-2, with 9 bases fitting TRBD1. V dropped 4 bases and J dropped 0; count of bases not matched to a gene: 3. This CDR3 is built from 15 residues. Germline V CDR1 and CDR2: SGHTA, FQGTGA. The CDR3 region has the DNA TGTGCCAGCAGCTCATGGACAGGGGCTAACTATGGCTACACCTTC. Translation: CASSSWTGANYGYTF.

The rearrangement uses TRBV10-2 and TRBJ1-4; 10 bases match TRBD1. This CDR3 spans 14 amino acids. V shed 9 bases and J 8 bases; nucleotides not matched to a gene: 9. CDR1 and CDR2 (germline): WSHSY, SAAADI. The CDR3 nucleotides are TGCGCCAGTAGAGTCGGGACAGGGGAGGAAAAACTGTTTTTT. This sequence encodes CASRVGTGEEKLFF.

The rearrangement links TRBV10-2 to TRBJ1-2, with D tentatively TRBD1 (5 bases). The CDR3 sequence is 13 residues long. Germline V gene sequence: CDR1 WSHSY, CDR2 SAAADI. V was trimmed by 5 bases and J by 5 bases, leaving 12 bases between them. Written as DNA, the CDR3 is TGCGCCAGCAGTCCGACAGAGAGATATGGCTACACCTTC. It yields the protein CASSPTERYGYTF.

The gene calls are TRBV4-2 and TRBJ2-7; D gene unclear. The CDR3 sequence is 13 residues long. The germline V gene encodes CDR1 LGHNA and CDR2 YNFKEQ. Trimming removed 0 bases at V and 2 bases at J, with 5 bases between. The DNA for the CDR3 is TGTGCCAGCAGCCAAGAACCGGCCTACGAGCAGTACTTC. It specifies CASSQEPAYEQYF.